This TCR beta chain comes out of a study of T cells in Graves' hyperthyroidism and ophthalmopathy. General study points: Clonotypes that were expanded in thyroid above 0.001 mostly appeared in blood too.

Disease duration was under 3 months in the ophthalmopathy patients, who also had a Clinical Activity Score of at least 3 and a NOSPECS grade of at least 4. V trimming: 6 bases; J trimming: 7 bases; junction bases outside the gene matches: 11. This CDR3 spans 15 amino acids. CDR1 and CDR2 (germline): MNHEY, SVGEGT. The TCR beta CDR3 regions underwent amplification using RNA transcripts as the source. An initial round of RT-PCR targeting the TCR CDR3 relied on the HTBI primer set. MiXCR was run by TCRdb on the multiplex PCR reads, yielding one entry per CDR3 protein. The sample yields hundreds of thousands of distinct CDR3 sequences, roughly 15% seen once. A remark on this clonotype: The antigen is not known.

The source is a woman between 40 and 55 years old with Graves' ophthalmopathy. The chain couples TRBV6-2 or TRBV6-3 to TRBJ2-2, with TRBD1 identical over 7 bases. Input material: blood. The CDR3, as DNA: TGTGCCAGCAGCCCCGACAGGGTGACGGTCGGGGAGCTGTTTTTT. Translating it yields CASSPDRVTVGELFF.